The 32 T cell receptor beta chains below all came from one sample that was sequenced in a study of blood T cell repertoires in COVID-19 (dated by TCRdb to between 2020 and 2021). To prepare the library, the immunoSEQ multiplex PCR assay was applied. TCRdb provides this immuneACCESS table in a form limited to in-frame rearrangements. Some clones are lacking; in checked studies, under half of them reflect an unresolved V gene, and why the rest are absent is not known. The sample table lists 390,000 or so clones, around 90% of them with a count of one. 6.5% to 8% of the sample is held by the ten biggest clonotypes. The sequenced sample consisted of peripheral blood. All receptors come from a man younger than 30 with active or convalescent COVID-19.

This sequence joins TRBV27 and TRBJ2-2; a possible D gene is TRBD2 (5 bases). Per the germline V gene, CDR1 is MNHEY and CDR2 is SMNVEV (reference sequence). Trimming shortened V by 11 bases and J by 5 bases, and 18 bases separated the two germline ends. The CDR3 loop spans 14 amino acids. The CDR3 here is CADGVKGPTGELFF. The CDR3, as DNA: TGTGCCGACGGGGTGAAAGGGCCGACCGGGGAGCTGTTTTTT.

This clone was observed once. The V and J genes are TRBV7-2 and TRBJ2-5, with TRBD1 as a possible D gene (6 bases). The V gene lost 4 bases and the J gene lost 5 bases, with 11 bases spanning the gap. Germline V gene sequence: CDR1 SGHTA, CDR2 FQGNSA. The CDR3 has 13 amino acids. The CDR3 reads CASSSDRGETQYF. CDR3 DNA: TGTGCCAGCAGCTCGGACAGAGGCGAGACCCAGTACTTC.

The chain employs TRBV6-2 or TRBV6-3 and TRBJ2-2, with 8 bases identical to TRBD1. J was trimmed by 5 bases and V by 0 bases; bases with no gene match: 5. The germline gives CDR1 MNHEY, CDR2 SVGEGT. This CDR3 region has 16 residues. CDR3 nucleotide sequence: TGTGCCAGCAGTTACTCGGGGACAGGATCTACCGGGGAGCTGTTTTTT. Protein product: CASSYSGTGSTGELFF.

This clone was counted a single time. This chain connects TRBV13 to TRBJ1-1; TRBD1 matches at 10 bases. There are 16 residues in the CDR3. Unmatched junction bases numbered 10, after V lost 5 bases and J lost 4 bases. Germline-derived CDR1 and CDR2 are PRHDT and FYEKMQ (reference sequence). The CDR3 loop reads CASSPDRGRTGTEAFF. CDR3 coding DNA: TGTGCCAGCAGCCCCGACAGGGGGCGCACGGGCACTGAAGCTTTCTTT.

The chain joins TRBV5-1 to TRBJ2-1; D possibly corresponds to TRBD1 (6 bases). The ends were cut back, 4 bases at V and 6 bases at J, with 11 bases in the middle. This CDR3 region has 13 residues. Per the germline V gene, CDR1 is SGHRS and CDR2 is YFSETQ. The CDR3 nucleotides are TGCGCCAGCAGCCCGGACAGAGGCAATGAGCAGTTCTTC. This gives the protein CASSPDRGNEQFF.

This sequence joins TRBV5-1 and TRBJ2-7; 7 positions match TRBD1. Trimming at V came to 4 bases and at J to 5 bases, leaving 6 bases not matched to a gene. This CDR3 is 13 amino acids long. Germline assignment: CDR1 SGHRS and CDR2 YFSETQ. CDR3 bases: TGCGCCAGCAGCCCAACAGGGGCGGACGAGCAGTACTTC. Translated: CASSPTGADEQYF.

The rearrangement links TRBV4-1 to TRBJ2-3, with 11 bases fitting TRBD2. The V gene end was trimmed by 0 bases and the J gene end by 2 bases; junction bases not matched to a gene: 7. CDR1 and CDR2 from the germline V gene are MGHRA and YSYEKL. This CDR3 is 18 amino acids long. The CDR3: CASSQDRRLAGPTDTQYF. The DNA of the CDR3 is TGCGCCAGCAGCCAAGATAGGCGACTAGCGGGGCCCACAGATACGCAGTATTTT.

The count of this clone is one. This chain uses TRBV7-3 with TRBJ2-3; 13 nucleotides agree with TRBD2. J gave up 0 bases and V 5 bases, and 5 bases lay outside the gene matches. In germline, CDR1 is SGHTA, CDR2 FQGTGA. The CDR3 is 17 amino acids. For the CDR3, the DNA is TGTGCCAGCAGCCGCACTAGCGGGGGGGGAAGCACAGATACGCAGTATTTT. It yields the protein CASSRTSGGGSTDTQYF.

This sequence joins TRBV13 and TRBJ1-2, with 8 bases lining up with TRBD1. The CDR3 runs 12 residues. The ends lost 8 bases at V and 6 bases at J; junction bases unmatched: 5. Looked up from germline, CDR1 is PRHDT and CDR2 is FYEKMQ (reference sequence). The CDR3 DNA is TGTGCCAGCGGGGGACAGGAAGATGGCTACACCTTC. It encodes CASGGQEDGYTF.

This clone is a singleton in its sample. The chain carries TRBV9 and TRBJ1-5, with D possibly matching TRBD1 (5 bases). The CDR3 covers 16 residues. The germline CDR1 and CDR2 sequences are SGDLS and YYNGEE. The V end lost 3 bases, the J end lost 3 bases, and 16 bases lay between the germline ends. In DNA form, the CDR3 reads TGTGCCAGCAGCGAGGGGAGGGGAGGGAACAATCAGCCCCAGCATTTT. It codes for CASSEGRGGNNQPQHF.

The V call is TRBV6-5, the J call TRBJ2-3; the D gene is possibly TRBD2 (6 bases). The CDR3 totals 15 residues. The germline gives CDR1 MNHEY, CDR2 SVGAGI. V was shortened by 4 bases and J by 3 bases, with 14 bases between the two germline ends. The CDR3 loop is CASSSDGSLTDTQYF. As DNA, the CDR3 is TGTGCCAGCAGTTCCGACGGGAGTCTAACAGATACGCAGTATTTT.

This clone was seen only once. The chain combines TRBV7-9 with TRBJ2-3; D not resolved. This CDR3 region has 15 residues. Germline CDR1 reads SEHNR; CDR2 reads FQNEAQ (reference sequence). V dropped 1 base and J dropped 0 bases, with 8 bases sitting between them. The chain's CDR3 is CASSLGLKSTDTQYF. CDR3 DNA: TGTGCCAGCAGCTTAGGACTCAAGAGCACAGATACGCAGTATTTT. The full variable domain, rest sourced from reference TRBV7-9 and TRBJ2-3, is DTGVSQNPRHKITKRGQNVTFRCDPISEHNRLYWYRQTLGQGPEFLTYFQNEAQLEKSRLLSDRFSAERPKGSFSTLEIQRTEQGDSAMYLCASSLGLKSTDTQYFGPGTRLTVL.

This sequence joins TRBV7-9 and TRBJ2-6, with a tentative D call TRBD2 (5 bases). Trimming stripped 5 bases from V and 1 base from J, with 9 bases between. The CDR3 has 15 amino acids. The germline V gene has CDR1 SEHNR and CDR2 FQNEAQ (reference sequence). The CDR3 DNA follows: TGTGCCAGCAGCCACCGGGAATCTGGGGCCAACGTCCTGACTTTC. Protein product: CASSHRESGANVLTF.

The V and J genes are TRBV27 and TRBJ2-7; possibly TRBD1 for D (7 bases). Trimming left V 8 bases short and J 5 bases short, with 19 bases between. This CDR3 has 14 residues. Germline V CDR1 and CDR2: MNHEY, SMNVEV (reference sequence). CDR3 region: CASSRGDRVHEQYF. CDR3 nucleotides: TGTGCCAGCTCCAGGGGGGACAGAGTACACGAGCAGTACTTC.

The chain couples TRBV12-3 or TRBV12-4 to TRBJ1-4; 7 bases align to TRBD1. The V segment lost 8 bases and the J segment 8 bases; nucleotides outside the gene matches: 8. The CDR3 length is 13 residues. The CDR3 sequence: CASLGDRREKLFF. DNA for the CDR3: TGTGCCAGCTTGGGGGACAGACGGGAAAAACTGTTTTTT.

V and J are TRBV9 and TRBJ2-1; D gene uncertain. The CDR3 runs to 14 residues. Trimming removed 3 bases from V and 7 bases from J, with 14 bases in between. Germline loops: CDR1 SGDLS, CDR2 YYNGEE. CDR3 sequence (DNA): TGTGCCAGCAGCGCAGGTGTCAGCCGTAATGAGCAGTTCTTC. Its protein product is CASSAGVSRNEQFF.

The DNA of the CDR3 is TGTGCCAGCAGCGATCGACAGGGGGGGTCCTACGAGCAGTACTTC. Its protein product is CASSDRQGGSYEQYF. The chain joins TRBV6-2 or TRBV6-3 to TRBJ2-7, with 9 positions matching TRBD1. There are 15 residues in the CDR3. Looked up from germline, CDR1 is MNHEY and CDR2 is SVGEGT. Trimming took 6 bases from V and 1 from J; bases not matched to a gene: 7.

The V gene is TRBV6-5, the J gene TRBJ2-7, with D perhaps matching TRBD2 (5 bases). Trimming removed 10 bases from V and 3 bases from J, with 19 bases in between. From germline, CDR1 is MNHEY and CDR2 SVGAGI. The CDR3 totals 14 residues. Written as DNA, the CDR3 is TGTGCCACCCGTTGGGGTATGAGGGACTACGAGCAGTACTTC. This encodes CATRWGMRDYEQYF.

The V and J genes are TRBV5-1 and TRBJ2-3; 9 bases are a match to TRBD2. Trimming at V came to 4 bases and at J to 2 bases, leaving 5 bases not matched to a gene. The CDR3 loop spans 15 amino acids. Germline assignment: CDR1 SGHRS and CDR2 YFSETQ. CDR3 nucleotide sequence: TGCGCCAGCAGCCCCGCGGGGGGGAACACAGATACGCAGTATTTT. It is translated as CASSPAGGNTDTQYF.

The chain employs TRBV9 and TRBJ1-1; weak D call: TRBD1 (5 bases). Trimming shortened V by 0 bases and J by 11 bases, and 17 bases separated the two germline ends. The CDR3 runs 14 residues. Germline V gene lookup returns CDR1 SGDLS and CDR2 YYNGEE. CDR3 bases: TGTGCCAGCAGCGTAGTCGGTCAGGGCCTGGATGCTTTCTTT. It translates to CASSVVGQGLDAFF.

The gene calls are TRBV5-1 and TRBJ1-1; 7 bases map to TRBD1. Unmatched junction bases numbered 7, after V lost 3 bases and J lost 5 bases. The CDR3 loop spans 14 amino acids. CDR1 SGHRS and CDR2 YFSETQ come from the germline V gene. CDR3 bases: TGCGCCAGCAGCTGGGGGACAGCAGAGACTGAAGCTTTCTTT. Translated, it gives CASSWGTAETEAFF.

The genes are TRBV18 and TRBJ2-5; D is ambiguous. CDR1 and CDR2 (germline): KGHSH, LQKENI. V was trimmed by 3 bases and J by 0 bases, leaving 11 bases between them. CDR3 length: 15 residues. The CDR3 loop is CASSPATKYQETQYF. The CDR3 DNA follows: TGTGCCAGCTCACCGGCGACAAAATACCAAGAGACCCAGTACTTC. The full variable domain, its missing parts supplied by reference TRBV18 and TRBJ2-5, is NAGVMQNPRHLVRRRGQEARLRCSPMKGHSHVYWYRQLPEEGLKFMVYLQKENIIDESGMPKERFSAEFPKEGPSILRIQQVVRGDSAAYFCASSPATKYQETQYFGPGTRLLVL.

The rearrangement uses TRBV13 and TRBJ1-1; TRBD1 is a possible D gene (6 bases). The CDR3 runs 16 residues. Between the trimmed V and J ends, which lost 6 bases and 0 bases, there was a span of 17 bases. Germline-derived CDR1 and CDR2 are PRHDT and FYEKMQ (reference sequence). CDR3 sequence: CASSSGQFGVNTEAFF. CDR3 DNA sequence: TGTGCCAGCAGTTCAGGACAGTTCGGCGTGAACACTGAAGCTTTCTTT.

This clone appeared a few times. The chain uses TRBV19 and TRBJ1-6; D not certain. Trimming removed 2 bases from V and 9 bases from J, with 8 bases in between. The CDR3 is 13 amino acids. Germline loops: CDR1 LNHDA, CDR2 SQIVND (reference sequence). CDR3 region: CASSITGISPLHF. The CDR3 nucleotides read TGTGCCAGTAGTATAACGGGGATTTCACCCCTCCACTTT.

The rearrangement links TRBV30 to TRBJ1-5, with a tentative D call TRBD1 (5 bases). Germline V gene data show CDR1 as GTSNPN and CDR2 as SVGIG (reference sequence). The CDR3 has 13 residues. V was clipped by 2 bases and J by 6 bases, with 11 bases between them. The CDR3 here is CAWSMGLGQPQHF. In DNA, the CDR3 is TGTGCCTGGAGTATGGGACTTGGTCAGCCCCAGCATTTT.

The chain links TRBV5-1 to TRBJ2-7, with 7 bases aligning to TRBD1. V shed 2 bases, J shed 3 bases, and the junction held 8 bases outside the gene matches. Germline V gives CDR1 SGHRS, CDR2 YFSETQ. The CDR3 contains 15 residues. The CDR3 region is CASSLATTGSYEQYF. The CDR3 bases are TGCGCCAGCAGCTTAGCGACGACAGGGAGCTACGAGCAGTACTTC.

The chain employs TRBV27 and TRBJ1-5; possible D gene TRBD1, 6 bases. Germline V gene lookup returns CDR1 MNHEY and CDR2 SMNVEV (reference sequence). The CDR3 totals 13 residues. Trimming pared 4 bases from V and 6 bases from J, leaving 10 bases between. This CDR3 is CASSYRASQPQHF. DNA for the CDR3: TGTGCCAGCAGTTACAGGGCGAGTCAGCCCCAGCATTTT.

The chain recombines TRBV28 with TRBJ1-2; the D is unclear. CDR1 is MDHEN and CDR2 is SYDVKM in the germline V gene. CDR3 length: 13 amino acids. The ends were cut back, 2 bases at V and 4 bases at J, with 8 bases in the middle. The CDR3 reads CASSLGALYGYTF. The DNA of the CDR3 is TGTGCCAGCAGTTTAGGAGCTCTCTATGGCTACACCTTC.

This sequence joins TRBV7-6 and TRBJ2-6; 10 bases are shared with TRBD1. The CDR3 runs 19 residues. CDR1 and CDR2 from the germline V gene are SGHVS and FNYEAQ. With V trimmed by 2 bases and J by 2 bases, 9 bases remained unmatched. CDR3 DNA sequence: TGTGCCAGCAGCTTAAATCAGCCGGGACAGGGGACTGGGGCCAACGTCCTGACTTTC. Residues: CASSLNQPGQGTGANVLTF.

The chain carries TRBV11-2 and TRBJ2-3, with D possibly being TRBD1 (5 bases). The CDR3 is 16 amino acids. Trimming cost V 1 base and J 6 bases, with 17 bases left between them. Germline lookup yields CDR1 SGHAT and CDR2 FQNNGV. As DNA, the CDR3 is TGTGCCAGCAGCTTAGGGGGCCTCTCTACTTGGGATACGCAGTATTTT. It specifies CASSLGGLSTWDTQYF.

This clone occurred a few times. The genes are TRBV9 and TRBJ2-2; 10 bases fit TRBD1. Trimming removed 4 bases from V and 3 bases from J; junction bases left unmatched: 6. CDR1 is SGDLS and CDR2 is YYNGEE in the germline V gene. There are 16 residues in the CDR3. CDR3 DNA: TGTGCCAGCAGCCGAAGACAGGGGGCGGACACCGGGGAGCTGTTTTTT. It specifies CASSRRQGADTGELFF.

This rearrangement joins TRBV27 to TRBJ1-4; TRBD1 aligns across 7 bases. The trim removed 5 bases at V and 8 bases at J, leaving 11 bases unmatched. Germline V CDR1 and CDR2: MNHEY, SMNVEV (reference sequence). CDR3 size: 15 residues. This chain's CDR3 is CASSPRRTGLEKLFF. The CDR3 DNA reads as TGTGCCAGCAGTCCTAGAAGGACAGGTTTGGAAAAACTGTTTTTT.